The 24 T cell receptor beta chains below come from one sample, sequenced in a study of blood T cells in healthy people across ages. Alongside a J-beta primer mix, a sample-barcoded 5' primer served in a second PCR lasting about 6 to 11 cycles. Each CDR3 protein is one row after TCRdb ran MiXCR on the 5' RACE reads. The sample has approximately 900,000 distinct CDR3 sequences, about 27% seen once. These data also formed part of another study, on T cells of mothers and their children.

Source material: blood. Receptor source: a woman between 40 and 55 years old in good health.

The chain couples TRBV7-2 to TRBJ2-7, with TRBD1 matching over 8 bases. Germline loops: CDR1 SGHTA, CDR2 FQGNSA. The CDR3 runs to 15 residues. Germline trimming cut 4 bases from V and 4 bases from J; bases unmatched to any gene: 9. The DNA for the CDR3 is TGTGCCAGCAGCTATCGCTGGGACAGGAGGTACGAGCAGTACTTC. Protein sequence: CASSYRWDRRYEQYF. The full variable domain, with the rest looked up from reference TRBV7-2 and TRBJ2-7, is GAGVSQSPSNKVTEKGKDVELRCDPISGHTALYWYRQSLGQGLEFLIYFQGNSAPDKSGLPSDRFSAERTGGSVSTLTIQRTQQEDSAVYLCASSYRWDRRYEQYFGPGTRLTVT.

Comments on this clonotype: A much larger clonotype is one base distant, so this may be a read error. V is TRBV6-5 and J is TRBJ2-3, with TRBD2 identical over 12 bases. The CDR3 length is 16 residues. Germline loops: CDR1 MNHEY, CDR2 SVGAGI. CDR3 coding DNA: TGTGCCAGCAGCCGAGGACTAGCGGGATTCACAGATACGCGGTATTTT. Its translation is CASSRGLAGFTDTRYF.

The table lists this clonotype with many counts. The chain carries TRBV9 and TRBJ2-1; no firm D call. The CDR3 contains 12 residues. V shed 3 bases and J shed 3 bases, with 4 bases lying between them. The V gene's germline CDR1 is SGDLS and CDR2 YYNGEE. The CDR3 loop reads CASSGNYNEQFF. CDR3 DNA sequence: TGTGCCAGCAGCGGGAACTACAATGAGCAGTTCTTC.

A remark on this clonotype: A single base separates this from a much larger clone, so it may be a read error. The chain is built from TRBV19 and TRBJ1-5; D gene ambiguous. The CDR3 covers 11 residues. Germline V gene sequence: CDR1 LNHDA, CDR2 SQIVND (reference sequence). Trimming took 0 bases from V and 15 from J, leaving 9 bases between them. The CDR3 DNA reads TGTGCCAGTAGTATAGAATCACGCGGGCATTTT. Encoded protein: CASSIESRGHF.

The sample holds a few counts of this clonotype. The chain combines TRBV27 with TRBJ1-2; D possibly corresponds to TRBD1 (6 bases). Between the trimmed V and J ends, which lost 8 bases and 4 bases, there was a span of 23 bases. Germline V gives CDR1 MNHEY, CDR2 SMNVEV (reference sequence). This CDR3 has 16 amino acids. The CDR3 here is CASGKGQFASLYGYTF. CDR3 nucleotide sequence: TGTGCCAGCGGGAAAGGACAGTTTGCTTCTCTCTATGGCTACACCTTC.

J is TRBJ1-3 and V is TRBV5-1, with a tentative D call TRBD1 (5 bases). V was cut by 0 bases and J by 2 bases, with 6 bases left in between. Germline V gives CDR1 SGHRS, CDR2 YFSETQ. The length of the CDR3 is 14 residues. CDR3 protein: CASSLEQAGNTIYF. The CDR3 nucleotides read TGCGCCAGCAGCTTGGAACAGGCTGGAAACACCATATATTTT.

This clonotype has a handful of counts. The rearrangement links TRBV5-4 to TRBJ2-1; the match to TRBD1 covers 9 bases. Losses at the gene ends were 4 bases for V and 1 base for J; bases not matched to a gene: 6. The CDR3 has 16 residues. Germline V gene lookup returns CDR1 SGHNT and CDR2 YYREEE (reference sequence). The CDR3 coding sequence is TGTGCCAGCAGCACCGGACAGGGGAGATCCTACAATGAGCAGTTCTTC. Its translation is CASSTGQGRSYNEQFF.

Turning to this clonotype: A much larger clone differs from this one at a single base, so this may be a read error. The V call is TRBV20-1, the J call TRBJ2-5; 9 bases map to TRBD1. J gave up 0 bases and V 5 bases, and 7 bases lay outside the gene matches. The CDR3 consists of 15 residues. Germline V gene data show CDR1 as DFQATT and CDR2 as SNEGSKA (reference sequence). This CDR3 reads CSAGSRQGDQETQYF. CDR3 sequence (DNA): TGCAGTGCTGGTAGTAGACAGGGGGACCAAGAGACCCAGTACTTC.

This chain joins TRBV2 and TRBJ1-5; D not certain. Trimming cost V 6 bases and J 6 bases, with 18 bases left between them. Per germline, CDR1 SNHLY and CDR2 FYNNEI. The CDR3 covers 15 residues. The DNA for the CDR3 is TGTGCCAGCAGCGTAGATATTGGCGCGGGTCAGCCCCAGCATTTT. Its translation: CASSVDIGAGQPQHF.

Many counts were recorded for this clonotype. CDR3 residues: CASSPGAVGNQPQHF. CDR3 DNA: TGTGCCAGCAGTCCCGGGGCGGTGGGCAATCAGCCCCAGCATTTT. The rearrangement joins TRBV6-2 or TRBV6-3 to TRBJ1-5; D possibly corresponds to TRBD1 (5 bases). The CDR3 loop spans 15 amino acids. V dropped 5 bases and J dropped 2 bases, with 13 bases sitting between them. In germline, CDR1 is MNHEY, CDR2 SVGEGT.

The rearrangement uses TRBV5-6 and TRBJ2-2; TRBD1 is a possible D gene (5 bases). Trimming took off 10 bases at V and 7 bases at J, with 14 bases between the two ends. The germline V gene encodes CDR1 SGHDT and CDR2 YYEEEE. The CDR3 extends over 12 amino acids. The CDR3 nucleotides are TGTGCCGGCGCCAGGGAATACGGGGAGCTGTTTTTT. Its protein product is CAGAREYGELFF.

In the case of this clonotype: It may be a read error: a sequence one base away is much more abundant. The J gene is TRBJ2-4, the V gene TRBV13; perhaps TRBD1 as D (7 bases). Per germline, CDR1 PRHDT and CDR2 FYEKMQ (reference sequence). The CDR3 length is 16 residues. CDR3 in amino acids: CASSSGTALAKNNQYF. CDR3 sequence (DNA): TGTGCCAGCAGCTCCGGGACAGCACTAGCCAAAAACAATCAGTACTTC.

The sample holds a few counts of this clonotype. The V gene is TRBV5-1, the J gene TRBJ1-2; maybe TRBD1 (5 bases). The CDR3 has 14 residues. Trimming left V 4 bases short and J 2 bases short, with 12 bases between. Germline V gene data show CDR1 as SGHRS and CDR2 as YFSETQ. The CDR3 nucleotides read TGCGCCAGCAGCCCGGGACCGCGAAACTATGGCTACACCTTC. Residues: CASSPGPRNYGYTF.

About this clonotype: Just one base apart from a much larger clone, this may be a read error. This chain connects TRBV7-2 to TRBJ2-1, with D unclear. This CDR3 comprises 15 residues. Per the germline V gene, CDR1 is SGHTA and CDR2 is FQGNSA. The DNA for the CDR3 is TGTGCCAGCAGCTTAAGTTTTGCCACACGCAATGAGCGGTTCTTC. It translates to CASSLSFATRNERFF.

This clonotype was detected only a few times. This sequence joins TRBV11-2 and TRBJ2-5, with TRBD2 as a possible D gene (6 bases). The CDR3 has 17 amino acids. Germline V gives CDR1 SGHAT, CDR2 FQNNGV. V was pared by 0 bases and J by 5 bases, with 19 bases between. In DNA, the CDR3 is TGTGCCAGCAGCTTAGATCCGCGGGGAGGAGGGGCCGAGACCCAGTACTTC. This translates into CASSLDPRGGGAETQYF.

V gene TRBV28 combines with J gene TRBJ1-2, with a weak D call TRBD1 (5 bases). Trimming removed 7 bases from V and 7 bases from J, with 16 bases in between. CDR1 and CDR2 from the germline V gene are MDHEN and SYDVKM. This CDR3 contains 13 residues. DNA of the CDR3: TGTGCCAGCATAAAGGGGACGTACGCTGGCTACACCTTC. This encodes CASIKGTYAGYTF.

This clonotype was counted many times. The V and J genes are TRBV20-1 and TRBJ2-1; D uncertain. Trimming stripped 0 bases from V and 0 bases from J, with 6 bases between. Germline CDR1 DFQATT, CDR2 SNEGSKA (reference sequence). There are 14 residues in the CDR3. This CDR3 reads CSARELLSYNEQFF. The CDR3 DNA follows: TGCAGTGCTAGAGAACTACTCTCCTACAATGAGCAGTTCTTC.

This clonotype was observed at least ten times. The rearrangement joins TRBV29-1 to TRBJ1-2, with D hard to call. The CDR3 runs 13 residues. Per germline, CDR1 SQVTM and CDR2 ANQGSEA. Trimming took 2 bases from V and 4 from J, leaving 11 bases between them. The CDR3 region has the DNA TGCAGCGTTGAAAGTTCGGGAATCTATGGCTACACCTTC. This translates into CSVESSGIYGYTF.

CDR3 nucleotides: TGTGCCAGCAGTTACCCCTTGGGAGGGGAGGGGAATGAGCAGTTCTTC. Protein: CASSYPLGGEGNEQFF. The V call is TRBV28, the J call TRBJ2-1; TRBD2 matches at 7 bases. With V trimmed by 4 bases and J by 7 bases, 13 bases remained unmatched. CDR1 and CDR2 (germline): MDHEN, SYDVKM. CDR3 length: 16 amino acids.

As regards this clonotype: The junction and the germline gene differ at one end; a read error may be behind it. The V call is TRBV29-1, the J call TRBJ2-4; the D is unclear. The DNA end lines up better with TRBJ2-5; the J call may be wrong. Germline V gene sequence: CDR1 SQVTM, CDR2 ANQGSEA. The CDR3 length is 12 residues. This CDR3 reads CGVGLGVETQYF. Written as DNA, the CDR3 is TGCGGCGTCGGTCTAGGAGTAGAGACCCAGTACTTC.

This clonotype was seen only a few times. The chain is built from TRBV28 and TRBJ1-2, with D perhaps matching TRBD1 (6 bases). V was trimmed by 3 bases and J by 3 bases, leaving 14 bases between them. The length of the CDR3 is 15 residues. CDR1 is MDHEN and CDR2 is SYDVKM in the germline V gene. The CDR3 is CASSFTRRGDYGYTF. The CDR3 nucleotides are TGTGCCAGCAGTTTTACTAGAAGGGGGGACTATGGCTACACCTTC.

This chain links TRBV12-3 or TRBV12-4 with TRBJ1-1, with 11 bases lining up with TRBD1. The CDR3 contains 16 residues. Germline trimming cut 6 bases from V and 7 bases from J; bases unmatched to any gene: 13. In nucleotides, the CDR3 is TGTGCCAGCAGCCGCCCGGGACAGGGGGATTATATTGAAGCTTTCTTT. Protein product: CASSRPGQGDYIEAFF.

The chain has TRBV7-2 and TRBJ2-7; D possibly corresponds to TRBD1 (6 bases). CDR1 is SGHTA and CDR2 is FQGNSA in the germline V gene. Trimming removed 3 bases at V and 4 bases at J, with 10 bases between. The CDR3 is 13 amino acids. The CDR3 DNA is TGTGCCAGCAGCTTCAACAGGGTATACGAGCAGTACTTC. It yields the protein CASSFNRVYEQYF.

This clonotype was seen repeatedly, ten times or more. DNA of the CDR3: TGCAGCGTCCTCTTTAAATCCTACAATGAGCAGTTCTTC. Translation gives CSVLFKSYNEQFF. V and J are TRBV29-1 and TRBJ2-1, with unresolved D. Germline assignment: CDR1 SQVTM and CDR2 ANQGSEA. The V and J ends lost 6 bases and 1 base respectively, with 10 bases between them. CDR3 length: 13 amino acids.